The sequence of this T cell receptor beta chain was determined in a study of immunodeficiency (dated by TCRdb to the late 2010s). Study-level background: To search for oligoclonality and VDJ recombination defects, the researchers carried out a repertoire analysis. Summary of the overall study and its limitations: V-J pairing and productive entropy in CD4+ T cells appeared similar in patients and controls. Entropy comparisons showed n=3 (open circles) for patients versus healthy controls; a thymic development effect was only suggested as possible. Based on top-100 and total clonotype frequencies, severe oligoclonality showed up in patient CD8+ T cells, whereas patient CD4+ T cells did not show severe oligoclonality.

Genomic DNA was extracted with the QIAamp DNA Blood Mini Kit and sent for immunoSEQ repertoire analysis. CDR3 regions were amplified by multiplex PCR from a standard quantity of genomic DNA template. PCR products were sequenced on an Illumina platform. Turning to the authors' computational methods: Sequences were mapped to a reference, using V, D and J gene definitions from IMGT. To eliminate PCR and sequencing errors, a nearest-neighbor clustering algorithm combined closely related sequences. V, D and J usage was analyzed in productive unique and total sequences using ImmunoSEQ Analyzer tools and R version 3.6.1. The immuneACCESS repertoire file appears here via TCRdb, limited to in-frame rearrangements. These files lack a portion of the clones; in checked studies, under half of the deficit traces to unresolved V genes, and the cause of the others is not known. V and J calls and clone size are as listed in that table; D and trimming were resolved from the DNA. This sample lists hundreds of clones; roughly nine tenths were detected once. The ten most abundant clones make up more than 1.5% of the sample.

CDR1 and CDR2 are read off the germline V gene as SQVTM and ANQGSEA. V and J are trimmed by 6 bases and 3 bases, and the gene matches miss 7 bases of the junction. There are 13 amino acids in the CDR3, from cysteine to phenylalanine inclusive. Just CDR3 DNA is preserved here, 39 bases in frame from base 1. Concerning this clone: Which antigen it targets is not known. No base quality information exists; no much larger clone differs at one position.

Before TCR sequencing, CD3+CD4+ T cells were sorted from fresh PBMCs. The material sequenced was CD4+ T cells from blood. This receptor was identified in a human donor in good health. The chain joins TRBV29-1 to TRBJ2-7; TRBD1 fits 8 bases in the junction. The CDR3 loop reads CSVRGRGVYEQYF. The sequenced DNA: TGCAGCGTCAGGGGGCGTGGAGTCTACGAGCAGTACTTC.